These 15 T cell receptor beta chains were sequenced from one sample in a study of T-cell reconstitution after alpha-beta-depleted transplantation in children (TCRdb year 2016). The library came from PCR. Sequencing used an Illumina HiSeq 2500. To normalize quantification of the TCRbeta repertoire, the TCR libraries were built with molecular barcoding that relied on unique molecular identifiers. TCRdb reworked the public reads: Q25 trimming with fastp, MiXCR clone assembly, productive beta chains retained. Rows with one shared CDR3 protein collapse into an entry with the most common genes and DNA. The sample data list just under 250,000 distinct CDR3 sequences, and 20% to 30% of these were observed just once. The ten largest clones take up roughly 2.6% of the sample. The treatment or condition label here, explained by the study, means: allogeneic hematopoietic cell transplantation with graft depleted of TCRalphabeta T cells and CD19 B cells.

Sample: PBMCs, taken before TCRalphabeta/CD19-depleted stem cell transplant. The receptor source for this set is a girl aged 2-9 years with Fanconi anemia, due to receive a stem cell transplant.

This clonotype was recorded many times. The chain couples TRBV5-1 to TRBJ2-1; possible D gene TRBD2, 6 bases. V gave up 4 bases and J gave up 4 bases, with 12 bases separating them. The germline gives CDR1 SGHRS, CDR2 YFSETQ. This CDR3 is 14 amino acids long. The CDR3 loop reads CASSLGSLYNEQFF. For the CDR3, the DNA is TGCGCCAGCAGCCTCGGGAGTCTTTACAATGAGCAGTTCTTC.

This clonotype was detected many times. V and J are TRBV20-1 and TRBJ2-1; D is ambiguous. The CDR3 has 16 residues. Germline lookup yields CDR1 DFQATT and CDR2 SNEGSKA (reference sequence). Trimming pared 3 bases from V and 2 bases from J, leaving 17 bases between. CDR3 in DNA: TGCAGTGCTAGCGATTACCTCATCTCTACCTACAATGAGCAGTTCTTC. Protein sequence: CSASDYLISTYNEQFF.

This clonotype has at least ten counts. The chain has TRBV27 and TRBJ2-5; D may be TRBD1 or TRBD2 (5 bases each). Germline V gene sequence: CDR1 MNHEY, CDR2 SMNVEV (reference sequence). With 2 bases removed from V and 1 base from J, the gap between germline ends came to 8 bases. This CDR3 has 14 amino acids. The CDR3 DNA follows: TGTGCCAGCAGTTTACAGGGAGCCCAAGAGACCCAGTACTTC. Translated, it gives CASSLQGAQETQYF.

The chain is built from TRBV6-1 and TRBJ2-3; TRBD2 matches 12 bases. There are 18 residues in the CDR3. In germline, CDR1 is MNHNS, CDR2 SASEGT. V trimming: 3 bases; J trimming: 2 bases; junction bases outside the gene matches: 9. CDR3 nucleotide sequence: TGTGCCAGCAGTGAGGCAGGGTGGACTAGCGGGGACACAGATACGCAGTATTTT. Translation: CASSEAGWTSGDTDTQYF.

Many counts were recorded for this clonotype. One end of the junction varies from germline; a read error may be responsible. The J gene is TRBJ1-1, the V gene TRBV4-2, with TRBD1 matching 7 bases. The CDR3 sequence is 13 residues long. Germline V CDR1 and CDR2: LGHNA, YNFKEQ. The CDR3: CASSQGDRDPTNF. The CDR3 DNA follows: TGTGCCAGCAGCCAAGGGGACAGAGACCCCACGAACTTT.

The rearrangement links TRBV23-1 to TRBJ2-5; D not certain. TRBV23-1 carries the ORF label, with uncertain function. This CDR3 is 15 amino acids long. Deletions cut 2 bases from V and 0 bases from J, with 10 bases between. The CDR3, as DNA: TGCGCCAGCAGTCAAACAGTGCTAAACCAAGAGACCCAGTACTTC. Translating gives CASSQTVLNQETQYF.

This clonotype has at least ten counts. V is TRBV20-1 and J is TRBJ2-1; D perhaps matches TRBD2 (5 bases). The CDR3 has 14 residues. CDR1 and CDR2 (germline): DFQATT, SNEGSKA (reference sequence). Trimming stripped 6 bases from V and 7 bases from J, with 19 bases between. This chain's CDR3 is CSAPSGIPSNEQFF. DNA for the CDR3: TGCAGTGCCCCATCCGGGATCCCCTCGAATGAGCAGTTCTTC.

This clonotype was observed at least ten times. The chain uses TRBV29-1 and TRBJ2-3; weak D call: TRBD2 (6 bases). Germline lookup yields CDR1 SQVTM and CDR2 ANQGSEA. CDR3 size: 17 residues. V lost 8 bases and J 0 bases, leaving 24 bases between the germline ends. CDR3 coding DNA: TGCAGCACTCGGGGCCTAGCGCCTGGGGTTAGCACAGATACGCAGTATTTT. Its translation is CSTRGLAPGVSTDTQYF.

This clonotype was counted many times. The CDR3 loop is CSARGWETQYF. The CDR3 DNA sequence: TGCAGTGCTAGAGGTTGGGAGACCCAGTACTTC. The chain combines TRBV20-1 with TRBJ2-5; D gene unclear. Germline V gives CDR1 DFQATT, CDR2 SNEGSKA (reference sequence). The CDR3 length is 11 residues. Trimming stripped 1 base from V and 5 bases from J, with 5 bases between.

This clonotype was seen only once. The chain couples TRBV20-1 to TRBJ1-5, with no clear D. The CDR3 spans 12 residues. Germline CDR1 is DFQATT and CDR2 is SNEGSKA (reference sequence). The ends were cut back, 4 bases at V and 6 bases at J, with 10 bases in the middle. The CDR3 sequence is CSAISGGQPQHF. DNA of the CDR3: TGCAGTGCTATTTCCGGAGGTCAGCCCCAGCATTTT.

This clonotype occurred many times. V is TRBV5-5 and J is TRBJ2-7; 7 nucleotides line up with TRBD1. V lost 0 bases and J lost 2; bases outside the gene matches: 8. CDR1 and CDR2 (germline): SGHKS, YYEKEE (reference sequence). The CDR3 loop spans 16 amino acids. DNA of the CDR3: TGTGCCAGCAGCTTGGCAGTCACACAGGGGACCTACGAGCAGTACTTC. This sequence encodes CASSLAVTQGTYEQYF.

There are a few counts of this clonotype. The chain uses TRBV18 and TRBJ2-7; 8 positions agree with TRBD2. The CDR3 is 14 residues long. J was trimmed by 2 bases and V by 4 bases; bases with no gene match: 4. CDR1 is KGHSH and CDR2 is LQKENI in the germline V gene. In DNA, the CDR3 is TGTGCCAGCTCACGGCTGGGACTAGCCTACGAGCAGTACTTC. Residues: CASSRLGLAYEQYF.

This clonotype was seen many times. The chain combines TRBV29-1 with TRBJ2-1, with D hard to call. The CDR3 is 9 amino acids. The V end was cut by 5 bases, the J end by 8 bases, with 4 bases between. CDR1 and CDR2 from the germline V gene are SQVTM and ANQGSEA. CDR3 DNA sequence: TGCAGCGTTAGTGATGAGCAGTTCTTC. Translation: CSVSDEQFF.

A few counts support this clonotype. This chain uses TRBV11-2 with TRBJ1-1; D is unclear. Trimming removed 5 bases at V and 9 bases at J, with 10 bases between. The CDR3 runs to 11 residues. In germline, CDR1 is SGHAT, CDR2 FQNNGV. The CDR3 sequence: CASSVGSQAFF. CDR3 bases: TGTGCCAGCAGCGTTGGGAGTCAAGCTTTCTTT.

The sample holds many counts of this clonotype. The genes are TRBV18 and TRBJ2-2; the D is unclear. The CDR3 sequence is 12 residues long. Germline assignment: CDR1 KGHSH and CDR2 LQKENI. Trimming shortened V by 7 bases and J by 5 bases, and 8 bases separated the two germline ends. The CDR3: CASLPETGELFF. CDR3 nucleotides: TGTGCCAGCTTACCGGAAACCGGGGAGCTGTTTTTT. The whole variable domain, filled in from reference TRBV18 and TRBJ2-2, reads NAGVMQNPRHLVRRRGQEARLRCSPMKGHSHVYWYRQLPEEGLKFMVYLQKENIIDESGMPKERFSAEFPKEGPSILRIQQVVRGDSAAYFCASLPETGELFFGEGSRLTVL.